One TCR beta chain is described in this entry. Germline-derived CDR1 and CDR2 are SGHKS and YYEKEE (reference sequence). The CDR3 is made up of 16 amino acids. V lost 4 bases and J lost 1, with 16 bases in between. The record originates from a study of T cell responses to AZD1222 COVID-19 vaccine. Assay: immunoSEQ multiplex PCR; the TCRdb copy retains only in-frame clones and omits some. This table has 150,000 to 200,000 clones, just over 90% appearing once. V gene TRBV5-5 combines with J gene TRBJ2-3; D is uncertain. The sequence came from an adult who received the AZD1222 COVID-19 vaccine. This material consisted of peripheral blood, taken 28 days after the second AZD1222 dose. For the CDR3, the DNA is TGTGCCAGCAGCCAGAGATGGGTTGGAGGCACAGATACGCAGTATTTT. Its translation: CASSQRWVGGTDTQYF.